This T cell receptor (beta chain) comes out of a study of blood T cell repertoires in COVID-19. This clone was observed a single time. The method was immunoSEQ multiplex PCR; TCRdb's version includes in-frame clones alone and lacks a portion of them. The table records approximately 250,000 clones, 75% to 95% of them present only once. Specimen: PBMCs or T cells enriched from blood (not recorded which). The origin of this receptor is a man in his forties who had been exposed to COVID-19.

In nucleotides, the CDR3 is TGTGCCTGGAGACCCGACGGGGTTTATTCCTACGAGCAGTACTTC. This translates into CAWRPDGVYSYEQYF. The V call is TRBV30, the J call TRBJ2-7; the D gene is possibly TRBD2 (5 bases). Germline lookup yields CDR1 GTSNPN and CDR2 SVGIG (reference sequence). V shed 3 bases and J shed 1 base, with 16 bases lying between them. The CDR3 totals 15 residues.